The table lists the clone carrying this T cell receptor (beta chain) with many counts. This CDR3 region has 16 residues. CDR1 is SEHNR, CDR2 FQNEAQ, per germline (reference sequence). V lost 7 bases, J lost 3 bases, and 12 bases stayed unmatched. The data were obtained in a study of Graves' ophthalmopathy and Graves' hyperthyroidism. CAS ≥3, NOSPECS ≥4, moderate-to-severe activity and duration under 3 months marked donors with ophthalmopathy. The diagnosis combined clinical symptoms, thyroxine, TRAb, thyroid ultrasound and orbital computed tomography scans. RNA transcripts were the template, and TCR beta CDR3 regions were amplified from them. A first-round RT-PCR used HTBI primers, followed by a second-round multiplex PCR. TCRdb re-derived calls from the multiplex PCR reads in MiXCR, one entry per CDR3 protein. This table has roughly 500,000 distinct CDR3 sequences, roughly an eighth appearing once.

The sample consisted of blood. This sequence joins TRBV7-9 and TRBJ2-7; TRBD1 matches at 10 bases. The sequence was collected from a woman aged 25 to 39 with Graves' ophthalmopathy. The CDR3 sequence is CASILSGTGDHYEQYF. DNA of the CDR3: TGTGCCAGCATCCTGAGCGGGACAGGGGACCACTACGAGCAGTACTTC.